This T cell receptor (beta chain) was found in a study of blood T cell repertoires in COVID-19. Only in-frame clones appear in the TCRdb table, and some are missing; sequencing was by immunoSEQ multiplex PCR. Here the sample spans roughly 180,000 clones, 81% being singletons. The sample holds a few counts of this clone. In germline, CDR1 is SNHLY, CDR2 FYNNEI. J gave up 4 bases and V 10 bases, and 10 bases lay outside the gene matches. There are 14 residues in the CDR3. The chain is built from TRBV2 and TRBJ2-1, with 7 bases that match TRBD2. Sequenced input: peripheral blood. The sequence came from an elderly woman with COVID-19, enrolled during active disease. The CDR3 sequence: CANLYGGGYNEQFF. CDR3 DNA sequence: TGTGCCAACCTTTATGGCGGGGGTTACAATGAGCAGTTCTTC.